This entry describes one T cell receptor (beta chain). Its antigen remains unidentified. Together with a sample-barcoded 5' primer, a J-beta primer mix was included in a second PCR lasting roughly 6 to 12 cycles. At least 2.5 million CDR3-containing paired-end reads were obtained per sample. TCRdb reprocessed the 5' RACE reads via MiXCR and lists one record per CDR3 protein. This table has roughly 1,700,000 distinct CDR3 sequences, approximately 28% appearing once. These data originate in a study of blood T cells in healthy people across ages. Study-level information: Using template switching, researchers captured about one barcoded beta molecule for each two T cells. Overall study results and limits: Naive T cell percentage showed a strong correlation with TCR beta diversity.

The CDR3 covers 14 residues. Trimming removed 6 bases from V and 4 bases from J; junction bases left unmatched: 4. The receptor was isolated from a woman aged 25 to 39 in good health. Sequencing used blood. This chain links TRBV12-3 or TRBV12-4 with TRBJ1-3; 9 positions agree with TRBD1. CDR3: CASRGTGRGNTIYF. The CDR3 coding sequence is TGTGCCAGCAGGGGGACAGGGAGAGGAAACACCATATATTTT.